This T cell receptor (beta chain) was retrieved from a study of spatial heterogeneity in lung cancer. With regard to this clonotype: Its matching antigen is unknown.

This CDR3 region has 15 residues. V trimming: 3 bases; J trimming: 0 bases; junction bases outside the gene matches: 5. Per the germline V gene, CDR1 is DFQATT and CDR2 is SNEGSKA (reference sequence). Every TCR cDNA molecule carried a tag that served as a unique molecular identifier. TCRdb used MiXCR to reprocess the 5' RACE reads, holding one entry per CDR3 protein. The sample gives approximately 82,000 distinct CDR3 sequences, around 13% of which show up once; 3.5% to 5.5% is in the top ten. This sample's time point: sample taken at primary tumor resection. No cells were sorted before sequencing. The whole RNA sequenced was extracted from tumor, nontumor lung or frozen PBMC. Samples were donated by 72 untreated early-stage non-small cell lung cancer patients. Study-level findings and limits: There were more appearances of ubiquitous expanded tumor TCRs in blood at resection than at follow-up.

The clonotype was recovered from a male donor with early-stage non-small cell lung cancer. The sequenced sample was PBMCs, obtained at surgery. The gene calls are TRBV20-1 and TRBJ2-1; 7 bases are shared with TRBD2. CDR3 residues: CSASNSGFSYNEQFF. CDR3 sequence (DNA): TGCAGTGCTAGTAATAGCGGGTTCTCCTACAATGAGCAGTTCTTC.